These 30 T cell receptor beta chains were sequenced from one sample in a study of T-cell reconstitution after alpha-beta-depleted transplantation in children. The library targeted TCRbeta and was prepared with unique molecular identifiers. TCRdb reprocessed the PCR reads with MiXCR, giving one entry per CDR3 protein. Among about 610,000 distinct CDR3 sequences listed, about 10% were seen once. This specimen consisted of PBMCs from the stem cell graft donor, obtained from the stem cell graft. The source of these receptors is a human donor who donated a stem cell graft to a child with acute myeloid leukemia.

The rearrangement uses TRBV27 and TRBJ2-7, with D unclear. The germline gives CDR1 MNHEY, CDR2 SMNVEV (reference sequence). This CDR3 is 13 amino acids long. Trimming left V 3 bases short and J 10 bases short, with 16 bases between. The CDR3 protein is CASSFLRSELQYF. As DNA, the CDR3 is TGTGCCAGCAGTTTCTTGCGATCGGAACTCCAGTACTTC.

J is TRBJ2-2 and V is TRBV5-1, with 8 bases matching TRBD1. This CDR3 is built from 15 residues. Germline V gene sequence: CDR1 SGHRS, CDR2 YFSETQ. The junction had 3 bases not matched to a gene; V was cut back by 4 bases and J by 1 base. CDR3 in amino acids: CASSPTGENTGELFF. The CDR3 coding sequence is TGCGCCAGCAGCCCGACAGGGGAGAACACCGGGGAGCTGTTTTTT.

In its sample, this clonotype was seen many times. V gene TRBV5-1 combines with J gene TRBJ2-2; no reliable D call. Trimming removed 4 bases from V and 3 bases from J, with 10 bases in between. The CDR3 runs 14 residues. Germline V gene lookup returns CDR1 SGHRS and CDR2 YFSETQ. CDR3 region: CASSTRTDTGELFF. CDR3 sequence (DNA): TGCGCCAGCAGCACCAGAACTGACACCGGGGAGCTGTTTTTT.

In its sample, this clonotype was seen a few times. This chain connects TRBV28 to TRBJ1-1, with TRBD1 as a possible D gene (5 bases). The ends were cut back, 7 bases at V and 1 base at J, with 10 bases in the middle. The CDR3 extends over 13 amino acids. Germline V gene lookup returns CDR1 MDHEN and CDR2 SYDVKM. CDR3 in DNA: TGTGCCAGCATCCCGGGGGGGAACACTGAAGCTTTCTTT. It codes for CASIPGGNTEAFF.

The gene calls are TRBV27 and TRBJ1-2; D is unresolved. The V gene lost 5 bases and the J gene lost 8 bases, with 15 bases spanning the gap. In germline, CDR1 is MNHEY, CDR2 SMNVEV (reference sequence). The CDR3 is 13 residues long. For the CDR3, the DNA is TGTGCCAGCAGTCTCTCAGACTTGGGCGGCTACACCTTC. It codes for CASSLSDLGGYTF.

The chain links TRBV3-1 to TRBJ2-3; 9 positions match TRBD2. V lost 5 bases to trimming and J lost 7 bases; unmatched junction nucleotides: 10. This CDR3 comprises 15 residues. The V gene's germline CDR1 is LGHDT and CDR2 YNNKEL (reference sequence). CDR3 sequence (DNA): TGTGCCAGCAGCACTCTAGCGGGACCGCGCAATACGCAGTATTTT. As protein: CASSTLAGPRNTQYF.

In its sample, this clonotype was seen a few times. The rearrangement uses TRBV20-1 and TRBJ2-4, with a possible D match to TRBD2 (7 bases). Germline V lookup: CDR1 DFQATT, CDR2 SNEGSKA (reference sequence). This CDR3 has 15 amino acids. Deletions cut 6 bases from V and 1 base from J, with 16 bases between. CDR3 bases: TGCAGTGCGCTCGGGGGGCGGGAGGCCAAAAACATTCAGTACTTC. This gives the protein CSALGGREAKNIQYF.

This clonotype appeared many times. The rearrangement links TRBV12-3 or TRBV12-4 to TRBJ2-1; maybe TRBD2 (6 bases). V lost 5 bases to trimming and J lost 7 bases, with 15 bases between them. The CDR3 length is 14 residues. CDR3 in amino acids: CASSAREAGNEQFF. DNA of the CDR3: TGTGCCAGCAGTGCTAGGGAGGCGGGGAATGAGCAGTTCTTC.

This clonotype has a handful of counts. This chain uses TRBV12-3 or TRBV12-4 with TRBJ1-4, with 7 bases that match TRBD1. V lost 5 bases, J lost 4 bases, and 7 bases stayed unmatched. This CDR3 is 15 amino acids long. CDR3 bases: TGTGCCAGCAGTACCTCCGGGACAGTTAATGAAAAACTGTTTTTT. As protein: CASSTSGTVNEKLFF.

Comment on this clonotype: A much larger clone lies a single base off, so this may be a read error. The gene calls are TRBV27 and TRBJ2-4; 10 bases agree with TRBD1. The ends lost 8 bases at V and 7 bases at J; junction bases unmatched: 5. This CDR3 spans 13 amino acids. Germline values: CDR1 MNHEY, CDR2 SMNVEV (reference sequence). The CDR3 loop reads CASRDRGSNIQYF. The CDR3 DNA follows: TGTGCCAGCCGGGACAGGGGAAGTAACATTCAGTACTTC.

This clonotype was counted only a few times. The J gene is TRBJ2-1, the V gene TRBV11-1; 7 bases line up with TRBD1. The CDR3 has 13 residues. V was pared by 8 bases and J by 10 bases, with 11 bases of the junction left unmatched. Germline values: CDR1 SGHAT, CDR2 FQDESV (reference sequence). CDR3 nucleotides: TGTGCCAGCCGCACCGACGAGACAGGGGAGCAGTTCTTC. Encoded protein: CASRTDETGEQFF. The variable domain in full, completed from reference TRBV11-1 and TRBJ2-1, reads EAEVAQSPRYKITEKSQAVAFWCDPISGHATLYWYRQILGQGPELLVQFQDESVVDDSQLPKDRFSAERLKGVDSTLKIQPAELGDSAMYLCASRTDETGEQFFGPGTRLTVL.

V usage is TRBV29-1 and J usage is TRBJ2-1; D is possibly TRBD1 (7 bases). The V end was cut by 7 bases, the J end by 8 bases, with 15 bases between. The length of the CDR3 is 12 residues. CDR1 and CDR2 (germline): SQVTM, ANQGSEA. In DNA, the CDR3 is TGCAGCGCCGACCAGGGGGGACATGAGCAGTTCTTC. This codes for CSADQGGHEQFF.

The J gene is TRBJ2-7, the V gene TRBV7-2; TRBD1 might be the D (5 bases). CDR1 SGHTA and CDR2 FQGNSA come from the germline V gene. This CDR3 has 13 amino acids. The germline V and J ends were trimmed by 2 bases and 2 bases, with 7 bases remaining between them. The CDR3 DNA reads TGTGCCAGCAGCTTACGCAGGGCCTACGAGCAGTACTTC. As protein: CASSLRRAYEQYF.

This chain uses TRBV7-9 with TRBJ2-3; D tentatively fits TRBD1 or TRBD2 (5 bases each). CDR3 length equals 15 residues. Germline V gene sequence: CDR1 SEHNR, CDR2 FQNEAQ (reference sequence). Between the trimmed V and J ends, which lost 5 bases and 10 bases, there was a span of 22 bases. In nucleotides, the CDR3 is TGTGCCAGCAGCCCCTCGGGGCCCCTCTATCTCCCGCAGTATTTT. It yields the protein CASSPSGPLYLPQYF.

This clonotype was seen many times. CDR3 coding DNA: TGTGCCAGCAGTTCCTCGGCAAGAGTTTATAGCAATCAGCCCCAGCATTTT. Amino acid sequence: CASSSSARVYSNQPQHF. The V gene is TRBV6-2 or TRBV6-3, the J gene TRBJ1-5; D remains unclear. V lost 4 bases and J lost 0, with 16 bases in between. Germline CDR1 MNHEY, CDR2 SVGEGT. This CDR3 has 17 residues.

This clonotype was picked up a small number of times. V gene TRBV12-3 or TRBV12-4 combines with J gene TRBJ2-5; 11 bases align to TRBD2. CDR3 size: 15 residues. V dropped 5 bases and J dropped 5; count of bases not matched to a gene: 7. The CDR3 sequence: CASSLLAGGEETQYF. For the CDR3, the DNA is TGTGCCAGCAGTCTCCTAGCGGGAGGCGAGGAGACCCAGTACTTC.

This clonotype has a count of ten or more. The rearrangement joins TRBV27 to TRBJ2-7; 9 bases are shared with TRBD1. V gave up 2 bases and J gave up 3 bases; unmatched junction bases: 2. This CDR3 comprises 14 residues. Looked up from germline, CDR1 is MNHEY and CDR2 is SMNVEV (reference sequence). The CDR3 spells CASSLAGQGYEQYF. CDR3 bases: TGTGCCAGCAGTTTAGCGGGACAGGGCTACGAGCAGTACTTC.

The chain links TRBV6-4 to TRBJ2-1; D gene unclear. Germline CDR1 is MRHNA and CDR2 is SNTAGT. Trimming pared 5 bases from V and 4 bases from J, leaving 9 bases between. This CDR3 region has 13 residues. As DNA, the CDR3 is TGTGCCAGCAGTCAGTCGACATACAATGAGCAGTTCTTC. Translating it yields CASSQSTYNEQFF.

The chain couples TRBV4-3 to TRBJ2-5; D gene unclear. The CDR3 has 13 amino acids. The V end lost 4 bases, the J end lost 5 bases, and 11 bases lay between the germline ends. The germline V gene encodes CDR1 LGHNA and CDR2 YSLEER. CDR3 sequence (DNA): TGCGCCAGCAGCCGGAACTTGTGGGAGACCCAGTACTTC. Protein product: CASSRNLWETQYF.

In this sample, this clonotype turned up a few times. The J gene is TRBJ2-2, the V gene TRBV6-2 or TRBV6-3; 10 nucleotides match TRBD1. V was clipped by 4 bases and J by 2 bases; unmatched bases: 7. The CDR3 has 17 residues. CDR1 MNHEY and CDR2 SVGEGT come from the germline V gene. The CDR3 DNA sequence: TGTGCCAGCAGTTGGGACAGGGGTCGATTCAACACCGGGGAGCTGTTTTTT. Translating gives CASSWDRGRFNTGELFF.

This clonotype appeared many times. The chain uses TRBV6-5 and TRBJ2-1; 8 bases line up with TRBD2. Losses at the gene ends were 6 bases for V and 4 bases for J; bases not matched to a gene: 8. The CDR3 is 15 residues long. The V gene's germline CDR1 is MNHEY and CDR2 SVGAGI. CDR3 residues: CASSYRGLAYNEQFF. CDR3 nucleotides: TGTGCCAGCAGCTACCGCGGACTAGCTTACAATGAGCAGTTCTTC.

The sample holds a few counts of this clonotype. The chain employs TRBV29-1 and TRBJ2-1, with 10 positions matching TRBD2. Germline CDR1 SQVTM, CDR2 ANQGSEA. After removal of 2 bases from V and 10 bases from J, the junction contained 14 bases not matched to a gene. This CDR3 has 16 residues. CDR3 DNA sequence: TGCAGCGTTGAATACGAGGGGACTAGCGCCATGAGGGAGCAGTTCTTC. This encodes CSVEYEGTSAMREQFF.

This clonotype was picked up many times. The chain joins TRBV12-3 or TRBV12-4 to TRBJ2-1; a possible D gene is TRBD2 (5 bases). This CDR3 is 14 amino acids long. V was shortened by 8 bases and J by 4 bases, with 15 bases between the two germline ends. The CDR3 DNA reads TGTGCCAGCCTATTGGGGAGTCAATACAATGAGCAGTTCTTC. It yields the protein CASLLGSQYNEQFF.

This clonotype was picked up many times. The V and J genes are TRBV25-1 and TRBJ2-7; possibly TRBD1 for D (5 bases). The germline gives CDR1 MGHDK, CDR2 SYGVNS. This CDR3 comprises 11 residues. V was clipped by 6 bases and J by 3 bases, with 6 bases between them. CDR3 sequence: CASRDNYEQYF. The CDR3 DNA sequence: TGTGCCAGCAGGGACAACTACGAGCAGTACTTC.

The V and J genes are TRBV28 and TRBJ2-2; D gene uncertain. V was clipped by 2 bases and J by 6 bases, with 4 bases between them. CDR3 length equals 12 residues. Looked up from germline, CDR1 is MDHEN and CDR2 is SYDVKM. CDR3 bases: TGTGCCAGCAGTTTACAATCCGGGGAGCTGTTTTTT. Residues: CASSLQSGELFF.

This clonotype has a count of ten or more. V and J are TRBV5-1 and TRBJ2-1, with 11 bases that match TRBD1. V dropped 7 bases and J dropped 9; count of bases not matched to a gene: 9. Germline CDR1 is SGHRS and CDR2 is YFSETQ. The CDR3 contains 14 residues. CDR3 sequence: CASGGQGALSEQFF. The DNA for the CDR3 is TGCGCCAGCGGCGGACAGGGGGCGCTTAGTGAGCAGTTCTTC.

This clonotype turned up a few times. The chain links TRBV27 to TRBJ1-3; unclear D gene. Germline lookup yields CDR1 MNHEY and CDR2 SMNVEV (reference sequence). V was shortened by 2 bases and J by 4 bases, with 12 bases between the two germline ends. This CDR3 spans 15 amino acids. CDR3 sequence reads: CASSLSNGQGNTIYF. CDR3 nucleotides: TGTGCCAGCAGTTTAAGTAACGGGCAAGGAAACACCATATATTTT.

The chain combines TRBV28 with TRBJ2-7; possible D gene TRBD1, 5 bases. Trimming removed 2 bases from V and 4 bases from J, with 15 bases in between. Germline-derived CDR1 and CDR2 are MDHEN and SYDVKM. The CDR3 totals 15 residues. The CDR3 region has the DNA TGTGCCAGCAGTTTAACGCAGGGTAGTCAATACGAGCAGTACTTC. It codes for CASSLTQGSQYEQYF.

This clonotype was counted many times. V usage is TRBV11-2 and J usage is TRBJ2-1, with unresolved D. This CDR3 contains 16 residues. Germline lookup yields CDR1 SGHAT and CDR2 FQNNGV. Deletions cut 1 base from V and 0 bases from J, with 10 bases between. The CDR3 nucleotides read TGTGCCAGCAGCTTAGCTGATTCCAGCTCCTACAATGAGCAGTTCTTC. Protein product: CASSLADSSSYNEQFF.

The chain has TRBV3-1 and TRBJ2-1, with D unresolved. Trimming shortened V by 1 base and J by 9 bases, and 7 bases separated the two germline ends. Germline assignment: CDR1 LGHDT and CDR2 YNNKEL (reference sequence). This CDR3 has 12 residues. This chain's CDR3 is CASSQGASEQFF. DNA of the CDR3: TGTGCCAGCAGCCAAGGGGCATCTGAGCAGTTCTTC.